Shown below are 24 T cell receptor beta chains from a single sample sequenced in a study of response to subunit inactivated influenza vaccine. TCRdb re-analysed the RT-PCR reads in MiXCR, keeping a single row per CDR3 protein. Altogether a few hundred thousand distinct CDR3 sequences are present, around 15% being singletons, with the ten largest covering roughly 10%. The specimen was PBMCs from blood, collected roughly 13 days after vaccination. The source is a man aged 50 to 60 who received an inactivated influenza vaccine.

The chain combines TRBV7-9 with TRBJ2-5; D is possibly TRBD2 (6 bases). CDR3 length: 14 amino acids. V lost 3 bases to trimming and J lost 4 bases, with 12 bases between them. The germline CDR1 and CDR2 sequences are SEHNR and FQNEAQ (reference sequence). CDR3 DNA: TGTGCCAGCAGCTTGAACGGGAGAGGAGAGACCCAGTACTTC. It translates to CASSLNGRGETQYF.

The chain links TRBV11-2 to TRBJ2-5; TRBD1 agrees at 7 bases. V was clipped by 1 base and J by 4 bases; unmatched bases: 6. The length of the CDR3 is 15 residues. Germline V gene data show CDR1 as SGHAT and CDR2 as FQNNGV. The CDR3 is CASSLAATGPETQYF. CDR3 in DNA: TGTGCCAGCAGCTTAGCCGCGACAGGGCCAGAGACCCAGTACTTC. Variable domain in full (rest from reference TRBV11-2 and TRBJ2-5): EAGVAQSPRYKIIEKRQSVAFWCNPISGHATLYWYQQILGQGPKLLIQFQNNGVVDDSQLPKDRFSAERLKGVDSTLKIQPAKLEDSAVYLCASSLAATGPETQYFGPGTRLLVL.

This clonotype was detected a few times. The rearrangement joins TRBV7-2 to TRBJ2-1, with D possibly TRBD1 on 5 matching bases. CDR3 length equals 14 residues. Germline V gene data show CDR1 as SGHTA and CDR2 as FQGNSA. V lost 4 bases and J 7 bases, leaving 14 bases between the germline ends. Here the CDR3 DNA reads TGTGCCAGCAGCTCTATAACAGGTGATAATGAGCAGTTCTTC. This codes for CASSSITGDNEQFF.

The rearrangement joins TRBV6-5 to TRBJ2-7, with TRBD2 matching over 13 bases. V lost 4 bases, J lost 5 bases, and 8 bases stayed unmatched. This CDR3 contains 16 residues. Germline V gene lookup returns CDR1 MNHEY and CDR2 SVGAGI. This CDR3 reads CASSSPGTSGMNEQYF. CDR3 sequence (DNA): TGTGCCAGCAGTTCGCCCGGGACTAGCGGGATGAACGAGCAGTACTTC.

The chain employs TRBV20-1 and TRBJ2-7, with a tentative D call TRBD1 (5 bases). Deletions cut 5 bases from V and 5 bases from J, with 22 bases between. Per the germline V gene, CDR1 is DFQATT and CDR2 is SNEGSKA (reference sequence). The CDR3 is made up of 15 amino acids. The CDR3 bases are TGCAGTGCTTATACACCCCTCAGGGTGTTCGACGAGCAGTACTTC. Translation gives CSAYTPLRVFDEQYF.

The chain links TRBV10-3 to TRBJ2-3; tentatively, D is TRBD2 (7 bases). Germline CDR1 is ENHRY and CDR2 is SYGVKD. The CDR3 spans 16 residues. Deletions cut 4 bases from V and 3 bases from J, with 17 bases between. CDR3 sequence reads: CAISGGGGAFTDTQYF. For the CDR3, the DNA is TGTGCCATCAGTGGAGGGGGGGGGGCCTTTACAGATACGCAGTATTTT.

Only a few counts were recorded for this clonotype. The CDR3: CASSFSPRPGGANVLTF. The DNA of the CDR3 is TGTGCCAGCAGTTTTTCGCCCCGCCCGGGTGGGGCCAACGTCCTGACTTTC. The V call is TRBV12-3 or TRBV12-4, the J call TRBJ2-6; D is unresolved. Trimming removed 3 bases at V and 3 bases at J, with 15 bases between. This CDR3 has 17 amino acids.

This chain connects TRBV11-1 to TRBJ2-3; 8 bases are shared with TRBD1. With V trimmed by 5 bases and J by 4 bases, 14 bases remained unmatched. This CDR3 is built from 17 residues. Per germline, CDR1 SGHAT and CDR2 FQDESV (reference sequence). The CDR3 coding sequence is TGTGCCAGCAGCCCGTACCCCAGGGGGCGCGATCCAGATACGCAGTATTTT. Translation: CASSPYPRGRDPDTQYF.

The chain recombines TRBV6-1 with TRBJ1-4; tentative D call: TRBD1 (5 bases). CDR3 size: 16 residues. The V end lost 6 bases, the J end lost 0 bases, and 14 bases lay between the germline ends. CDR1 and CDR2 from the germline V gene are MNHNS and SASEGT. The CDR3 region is CASRPGMGATNEKLFF. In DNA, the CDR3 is TGTGCCAGCAGACCCGGGATGGGGGCAACTAATGAAAAACTGTTTTTT.

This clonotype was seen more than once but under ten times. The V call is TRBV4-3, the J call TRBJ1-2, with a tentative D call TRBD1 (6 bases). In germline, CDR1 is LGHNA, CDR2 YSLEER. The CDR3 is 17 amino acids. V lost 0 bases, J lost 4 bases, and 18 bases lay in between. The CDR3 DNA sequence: TGCGCCAGCAGCCAAGAAAAGGTCAGGGGCAGGATCTATGGCTACACCTTC. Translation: CASSQEKVRGRIYGYTF.

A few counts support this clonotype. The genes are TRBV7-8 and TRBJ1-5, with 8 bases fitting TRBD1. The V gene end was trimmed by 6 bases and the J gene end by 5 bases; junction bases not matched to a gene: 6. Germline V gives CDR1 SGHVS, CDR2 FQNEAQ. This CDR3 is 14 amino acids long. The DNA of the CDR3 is TGTGCCAGCAGTTCGGACAGGGCGTATCAGCCCCAGCATTTT. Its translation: CASSSDRAYQPQHF.

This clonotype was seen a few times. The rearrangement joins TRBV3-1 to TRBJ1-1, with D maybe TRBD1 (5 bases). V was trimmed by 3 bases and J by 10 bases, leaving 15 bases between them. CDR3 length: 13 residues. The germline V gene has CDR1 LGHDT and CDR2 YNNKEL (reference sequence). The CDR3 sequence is CASSQGPTLGAFF. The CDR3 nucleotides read TGTGCCAGCAGCCAGGGGCCGACCCTGGGAGCTTTCTTT.

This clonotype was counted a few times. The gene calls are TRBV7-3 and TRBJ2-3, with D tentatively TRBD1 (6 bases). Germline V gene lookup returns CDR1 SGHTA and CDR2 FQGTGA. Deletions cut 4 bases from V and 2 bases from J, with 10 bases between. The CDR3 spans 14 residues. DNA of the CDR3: TGTGCCAGCAGCTGGACAGTAAACACAGATACGCAGTATTTT. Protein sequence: CASSWTVNTDTQYF.

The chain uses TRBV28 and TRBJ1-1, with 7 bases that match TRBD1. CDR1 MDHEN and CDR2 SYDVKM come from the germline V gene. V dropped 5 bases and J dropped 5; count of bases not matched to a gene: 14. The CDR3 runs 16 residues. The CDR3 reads CASSTATGWWGTEAFF. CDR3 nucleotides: TGTGCCAGCAGTACAGCGACAGGGTGGTGGGGGACTGAAGCTTTCTTT. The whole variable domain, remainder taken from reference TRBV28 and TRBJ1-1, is DVKVTQSSRYLVKRTGEKVFLECVQDMDHENMFWYRQDPGLGLRLIYFSYDVKMKEKGDIPEGYSVSREKKERFSLILESASTNQTSMYLCASSTATGWWGTEAFFGQGTRLTVV.

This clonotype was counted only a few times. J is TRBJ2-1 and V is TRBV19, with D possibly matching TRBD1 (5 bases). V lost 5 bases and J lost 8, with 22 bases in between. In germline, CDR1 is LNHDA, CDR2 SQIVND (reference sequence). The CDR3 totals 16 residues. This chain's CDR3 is CASSLAGLSGYHEQFF. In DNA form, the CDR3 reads TGTGCCAGTAGTCTGGCAGGGCTGAGTGGATACCATGAGCAGTTCTTC.

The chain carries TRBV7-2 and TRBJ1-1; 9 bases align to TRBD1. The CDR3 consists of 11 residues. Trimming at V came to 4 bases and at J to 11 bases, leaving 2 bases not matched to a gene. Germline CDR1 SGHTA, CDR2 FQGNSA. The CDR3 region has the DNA TGTGCCAGCAGCTCAGGACAGGGGGCTTTCTTT. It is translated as CASSSGQGAFF.

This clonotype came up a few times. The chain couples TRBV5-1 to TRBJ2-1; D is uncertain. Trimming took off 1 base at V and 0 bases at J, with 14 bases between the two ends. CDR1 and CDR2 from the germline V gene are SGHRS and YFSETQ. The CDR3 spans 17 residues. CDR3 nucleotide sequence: TGCGCCAGCAGCTTGTTGGGCCGTGAGAGCTCCTACAATGAGCAGTTCTTC. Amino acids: CASSLLGRESSYNEQFF.

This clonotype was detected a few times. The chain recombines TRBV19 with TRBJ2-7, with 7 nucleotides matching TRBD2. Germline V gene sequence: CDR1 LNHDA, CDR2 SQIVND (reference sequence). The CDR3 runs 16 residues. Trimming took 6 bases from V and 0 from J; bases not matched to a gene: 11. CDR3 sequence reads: CASRRAGAPSSYEQYF. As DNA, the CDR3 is TGTGCCAGTAGACGTGCGGGAGCCCCAAGCTCCTACGAGCAGTACTTC.

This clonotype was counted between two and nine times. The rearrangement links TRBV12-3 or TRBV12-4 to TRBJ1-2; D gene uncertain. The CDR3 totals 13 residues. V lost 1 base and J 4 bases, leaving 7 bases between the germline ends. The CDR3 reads CASSLGAVYGYTF. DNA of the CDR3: TGTGCCAGCAGTTTAGGGGCAGTCTATGGCTACACCTTC.

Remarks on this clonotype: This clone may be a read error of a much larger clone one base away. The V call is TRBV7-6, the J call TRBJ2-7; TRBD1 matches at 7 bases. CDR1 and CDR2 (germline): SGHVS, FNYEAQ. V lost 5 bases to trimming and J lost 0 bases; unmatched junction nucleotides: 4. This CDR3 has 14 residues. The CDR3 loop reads CASSPGQNSYEQYF. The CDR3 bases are TGTGCCAGCAGCCCGGGACAGAACTCCTACGAGCAGTACTTC. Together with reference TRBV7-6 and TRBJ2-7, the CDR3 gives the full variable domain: GAGVSQSPRYKVTKRGQDVALRCDPISGHVSLYWYRQALGQGPEFLTYFNYEAQQDKSGLPNDRFSAERPEGSISTLTIQRTEQRDSAMYRCASSPGQNSYEQYFGPGTRLTVT.

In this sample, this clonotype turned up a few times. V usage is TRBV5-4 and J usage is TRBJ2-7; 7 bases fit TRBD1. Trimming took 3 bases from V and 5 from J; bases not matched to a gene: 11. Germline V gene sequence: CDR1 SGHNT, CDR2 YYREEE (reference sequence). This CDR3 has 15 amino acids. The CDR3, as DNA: TGTGCCAGCAGCTGGGGATTGACAGGGTCCGACGAGCAGTACTTC. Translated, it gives CASSWGLTGSDEQYF.

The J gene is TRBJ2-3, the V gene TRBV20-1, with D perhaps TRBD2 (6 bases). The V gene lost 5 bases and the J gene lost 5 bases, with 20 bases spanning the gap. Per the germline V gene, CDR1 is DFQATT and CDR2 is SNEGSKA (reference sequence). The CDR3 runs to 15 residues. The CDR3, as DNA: TGCAGTGCTCATACTAGCTGGAGGTTAAGAGATACGCAGTATTTT. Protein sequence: CSAHTSWRLRDTQYF.

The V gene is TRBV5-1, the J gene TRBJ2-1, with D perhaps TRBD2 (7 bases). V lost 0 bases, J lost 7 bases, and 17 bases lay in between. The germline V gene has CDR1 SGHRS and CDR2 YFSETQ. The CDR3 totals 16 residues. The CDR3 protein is CASSLVGLGGMNEQFF. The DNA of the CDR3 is TGCGCCAGCAGCTTGGTAGGACTAGGGGGGATGAATGAGCAGTTCTTC.

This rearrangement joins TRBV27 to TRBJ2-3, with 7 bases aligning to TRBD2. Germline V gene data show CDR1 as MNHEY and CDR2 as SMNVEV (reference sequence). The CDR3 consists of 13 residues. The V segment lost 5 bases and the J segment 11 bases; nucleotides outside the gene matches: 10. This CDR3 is CASSQIPGLRQYF. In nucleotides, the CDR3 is TGTGCCAGCAGTCAGATACCGGGACTAAGGCAGTATTTT.